This TCR beta chain was profiled in a study of breast tumors, draining lymph nodes, adjacent tissues. Samples came from axillary lymph nodes draining the breast cancer. One entry per CDR3 protein, called by TCRdb with MiXCR from the multiplex PCR reads. The sample consists of some 170,000 distinct CDR3 sequences, 30% to 40% of them appearing once. The sample consisted of axillary lymph node tissue. This receptor was identified in a female donor with breast cancer. Some clones in this sample may be carry-over from other donors' samples.

CDR3 sequence (DNA): TGTGCCAGCAGTCTTGGGGCGGGGGGGGCCGCAGATACGCAGTATTTT. Protein product: CASSLGAGGAADTQYF. The V and J genes are TRBV6-5 and TRBJ2-3; 9 nucleotides agree with TRBD2. Germline CDR1 reads MNHEY; CDR2 reads SVGAGI. With 5 bases clipped from V and 4 bases from J, the junction kept 10 bases outside the gene matches. The CDR3 has 16 amino acids.